The clone carrying this T cell receptor beta chain occurred once. Other DNA sequences from this sample encode an identical CDR3 as well. This table comes from immunoSEQ multiplex PCR, and its TCRdb copy is limited to in-frame clones, with some not included. The sample carries about 150,000 clones, 86% recorded once. The sample comes from a study of blood T cell repertoires in COVID-19. CDR1 is SGHRS, CDR2 YFSETQ, per germline. The V and J ends lost 4 bases and 0 bases respectively, with 10 bases between them. The CDR3 length is 14 residues. Self-reported history from a screening survey and questionnaire set each donor's cohort.

This sequence was found in a man in his forties or fifties who had recovered from COVID-19. The genes are TRBV5-1 and TRBJ1-2; no definite D call. Specimen: PBMCs or T cells enriched from blood (not recorded which). The CDR3 region is CASSLTQSNYGYTF. The CDR3 region has the DNA TGCGCCAGCAGCCTTACACAGTCTAACTATGGCTACACCTTC.